This T cell receptor (beta chain) was recorded in a study of T-cell reconstitution after alpha-beta-depleted transplantation in children. Unique molecular identifiers were built into the TCRbeta library. TCRdb re-analysed the PCR reads in MiXCR, keeping a single row per CDR3 protein. In the table there are 350,000 to 400,000 distinct CDR3 sequences, less than 15% of which are singletons. This clonotype was detected a few times. The CDR3 is made up of 16 amino acids. CDR1 is MDHEN, CDR2 SYDVKM, per germline. Trimming removed 4 bases from V and 2 bases from J; junction bases left unmatched: 10. The origin of this receptor is a human donor who donated a stem cell graft to a child with Fanconi anemia. Here the sequenced sample was PBMCs, taken from the stem cell graft. This chain uses TRBV28 with TRBJ2-5, with 7 nucleotides matching TRBD1. As DNA, the CDR3 is TGTGCCAGCAGTTCCCCGACTGCGGACAGGCAAGAGACCCAGTACTTC. Translation gives CASSSPTADRQETQYF.